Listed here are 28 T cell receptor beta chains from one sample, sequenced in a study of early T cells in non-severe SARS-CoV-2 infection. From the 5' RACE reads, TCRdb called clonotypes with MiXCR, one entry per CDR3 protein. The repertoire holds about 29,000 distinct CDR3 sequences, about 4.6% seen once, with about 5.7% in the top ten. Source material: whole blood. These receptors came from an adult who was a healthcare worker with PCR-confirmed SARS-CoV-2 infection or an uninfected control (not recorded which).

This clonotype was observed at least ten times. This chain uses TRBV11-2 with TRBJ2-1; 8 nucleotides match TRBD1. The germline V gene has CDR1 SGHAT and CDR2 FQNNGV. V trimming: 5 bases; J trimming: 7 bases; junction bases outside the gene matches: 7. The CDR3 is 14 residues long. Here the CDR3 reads CASSPRDRRNEQFF. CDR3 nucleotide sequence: TGTGCCAGCAGCCCCCGGGACAGGCGAAATGAGCAGTTCTTC.

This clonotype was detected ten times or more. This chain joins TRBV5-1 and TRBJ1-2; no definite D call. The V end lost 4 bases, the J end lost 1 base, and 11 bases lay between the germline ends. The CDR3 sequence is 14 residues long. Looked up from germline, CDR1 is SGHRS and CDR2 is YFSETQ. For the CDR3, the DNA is TGCGCCAGCAGCCTGGACCCTGATAACTATGGCTACACCTTC. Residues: CASSLDPDNYGYTF.

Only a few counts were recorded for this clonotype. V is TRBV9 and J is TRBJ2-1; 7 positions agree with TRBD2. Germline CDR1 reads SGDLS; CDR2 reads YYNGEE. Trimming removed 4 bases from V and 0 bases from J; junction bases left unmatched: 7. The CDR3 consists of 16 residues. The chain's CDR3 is CASSPRLADSYNEQFF. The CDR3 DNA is TGTGCCAGCAGCCCGAGACTAGCCGACTCCTACAATGAGCAGTTCTTC.

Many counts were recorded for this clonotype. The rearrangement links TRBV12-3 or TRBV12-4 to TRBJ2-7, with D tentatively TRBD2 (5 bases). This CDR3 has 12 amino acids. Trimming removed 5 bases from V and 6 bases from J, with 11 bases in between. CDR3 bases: TGTGCCAGCAGTCCCGGGATTCGCGAGCAGTACTTC. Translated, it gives CASSPGIREQYF.

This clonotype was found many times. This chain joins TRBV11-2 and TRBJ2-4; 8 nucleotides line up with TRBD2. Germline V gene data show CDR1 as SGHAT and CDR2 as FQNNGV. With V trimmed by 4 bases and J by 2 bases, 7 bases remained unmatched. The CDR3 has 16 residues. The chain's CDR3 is CASSSGLATPKNIQYF. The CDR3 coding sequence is TGTGCCAGCAGCTCAGGACTAGCAACTCCCAAAAACATTCAGTACTTC.

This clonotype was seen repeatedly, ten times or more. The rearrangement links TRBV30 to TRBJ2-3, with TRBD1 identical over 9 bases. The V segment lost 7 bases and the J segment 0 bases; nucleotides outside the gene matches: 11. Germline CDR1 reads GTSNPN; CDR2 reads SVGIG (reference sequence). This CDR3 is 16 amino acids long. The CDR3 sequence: CAFSDDRGASTDTQYF. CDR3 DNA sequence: TGTGCCTTCTCCGATGACAGGGGGGCTAGCACAGATACGCAGTATTTT.

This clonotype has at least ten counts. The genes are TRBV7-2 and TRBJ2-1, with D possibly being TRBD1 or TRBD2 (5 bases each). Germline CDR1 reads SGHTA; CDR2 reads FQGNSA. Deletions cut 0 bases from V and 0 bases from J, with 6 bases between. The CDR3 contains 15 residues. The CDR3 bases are TGTGCCAGCAGCTTAGCCGGGACCTCCTACAATGAGCAGTTCTTC. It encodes CASSLAGTSYNEQFF. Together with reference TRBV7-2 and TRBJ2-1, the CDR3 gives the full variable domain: GAGVSQSPSNKVTEKGKDVELRCDPISGHTALYWYRQSLGQGLEFLIYFQGNSAPDKSGLPSDRFSAERTGGSVSTLTIQRTQQEDSAVYLCASSLAGTSYNEQFFGPGTRLTVL.

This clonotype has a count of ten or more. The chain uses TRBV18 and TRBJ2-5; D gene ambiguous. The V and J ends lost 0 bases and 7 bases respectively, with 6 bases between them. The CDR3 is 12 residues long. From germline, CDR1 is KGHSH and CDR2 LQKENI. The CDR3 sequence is CASSPPLRTQYF. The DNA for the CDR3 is TGTGCCAGCTCACCACCCTTGAGGACCCAGTACTTC.

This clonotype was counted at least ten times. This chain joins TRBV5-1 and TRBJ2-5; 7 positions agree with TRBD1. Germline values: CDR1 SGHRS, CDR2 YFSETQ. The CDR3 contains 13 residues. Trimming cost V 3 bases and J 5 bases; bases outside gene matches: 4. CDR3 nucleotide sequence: TGCGCCAGCAGCTGGGACAGCCAGGAGACCCAGTACTTC. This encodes CASSWDSQETQYF.

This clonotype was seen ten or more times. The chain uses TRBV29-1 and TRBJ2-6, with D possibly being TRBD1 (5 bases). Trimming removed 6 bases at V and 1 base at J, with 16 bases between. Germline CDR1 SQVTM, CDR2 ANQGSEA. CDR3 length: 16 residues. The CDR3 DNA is TGCAGCGTCGTAGCTTGGCAGGGTTCTGGGGCCAACGTCCTGACTTTC. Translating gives CSVVAWQGSGANVLTF.

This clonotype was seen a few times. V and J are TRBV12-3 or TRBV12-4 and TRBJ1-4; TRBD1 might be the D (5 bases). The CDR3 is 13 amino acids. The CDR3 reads CGSRVSREEKLFF. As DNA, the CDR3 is TGTGGGAGCAGGGTATCCCGAGAGGAAAAACTGTTTTTT.

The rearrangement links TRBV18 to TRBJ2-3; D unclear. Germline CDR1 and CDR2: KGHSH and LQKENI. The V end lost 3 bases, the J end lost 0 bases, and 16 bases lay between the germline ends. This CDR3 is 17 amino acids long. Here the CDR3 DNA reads TGTGCCAGCTCACCTCACCCTCCGGGCCCTAGCACAGATACGCAGTATTTT. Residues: CASSPHPPGPSTDTQYF.

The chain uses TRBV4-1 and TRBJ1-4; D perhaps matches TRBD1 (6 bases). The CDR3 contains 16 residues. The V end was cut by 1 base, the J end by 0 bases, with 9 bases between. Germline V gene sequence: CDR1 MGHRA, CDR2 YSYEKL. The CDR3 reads CASSQAEGATNEKLFF. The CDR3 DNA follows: TGCGCCAGCAGCCAAGCCGAGGGGGCAACTAATGAAAAACTGTTTTTT.

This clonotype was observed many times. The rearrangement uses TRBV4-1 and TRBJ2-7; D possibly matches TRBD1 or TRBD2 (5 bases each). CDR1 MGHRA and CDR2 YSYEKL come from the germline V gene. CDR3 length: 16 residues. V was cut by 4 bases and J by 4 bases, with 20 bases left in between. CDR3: CASSRTGTEFGYEQYF. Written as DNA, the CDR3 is TGCGCCAGCAGCCGTACTGGGACGGAATTCGGATACGAGCAGTACTTC.

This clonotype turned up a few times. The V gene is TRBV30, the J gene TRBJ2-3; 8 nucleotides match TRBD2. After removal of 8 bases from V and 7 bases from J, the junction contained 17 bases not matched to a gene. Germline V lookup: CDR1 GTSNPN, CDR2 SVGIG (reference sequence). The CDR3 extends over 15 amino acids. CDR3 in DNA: TGTGCCCGGACGGGACTAGGTTCGGGAAGGTATACGCAGTATTTT. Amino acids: CARTGLGSGRYTQYF.

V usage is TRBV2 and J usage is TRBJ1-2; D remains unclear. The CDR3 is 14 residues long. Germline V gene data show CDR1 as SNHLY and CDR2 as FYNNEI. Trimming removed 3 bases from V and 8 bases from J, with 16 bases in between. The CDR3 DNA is TGTGCCAGCAGTGAGGCTCTCCTGAAGTTGGGCTACACCTTC. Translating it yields CASSEALLKLGYTF. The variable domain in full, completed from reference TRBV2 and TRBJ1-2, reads EPEVTQTPSHQVTQMGQEVILRCVPISNHLYFYWYRQILGQKVEFLVSFYNNEISEKSEIFDDQFSVERPDGSNFTLKIRSTKLEDSAMYFCASSEALLKLGYTFGSGTRLTVV.

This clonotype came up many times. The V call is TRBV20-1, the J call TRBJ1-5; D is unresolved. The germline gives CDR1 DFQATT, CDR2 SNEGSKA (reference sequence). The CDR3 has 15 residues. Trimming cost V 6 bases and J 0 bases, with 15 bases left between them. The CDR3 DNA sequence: TGCAGTGCCACGTCCCAGGTTCTTAGCAATCAGCCCCAGCATTTT. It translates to CSATSQVLSNQPQHF.

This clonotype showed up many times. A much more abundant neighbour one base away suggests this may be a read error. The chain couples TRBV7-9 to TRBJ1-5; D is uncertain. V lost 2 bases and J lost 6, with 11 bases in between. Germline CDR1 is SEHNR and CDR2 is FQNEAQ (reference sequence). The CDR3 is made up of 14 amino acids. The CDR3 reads CASSLRGFGQPQHF. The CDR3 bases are TGTGCCAGCAGCTTAAGAGGGTTCGGTCAGCCCCAGCATTTT.

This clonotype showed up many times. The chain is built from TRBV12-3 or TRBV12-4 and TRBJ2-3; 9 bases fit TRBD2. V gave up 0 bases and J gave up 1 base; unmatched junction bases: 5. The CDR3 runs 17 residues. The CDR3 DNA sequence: TGTGCCAGCAGTTTAGCTAGCGGGAGATTGGGCACAGATACGCAGTATTTT. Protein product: CASSLASGRLGTDTQYF.

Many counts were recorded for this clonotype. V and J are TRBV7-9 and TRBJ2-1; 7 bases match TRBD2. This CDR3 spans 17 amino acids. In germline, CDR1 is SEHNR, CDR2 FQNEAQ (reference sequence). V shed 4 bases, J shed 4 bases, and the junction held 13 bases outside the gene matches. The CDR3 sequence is CASSSTRRGSIYNEQFF. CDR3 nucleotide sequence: TGTGCCAGCAGCTCCACCCGGCGCGGGAGTATTTACAATGAGCAGTTCTTC.

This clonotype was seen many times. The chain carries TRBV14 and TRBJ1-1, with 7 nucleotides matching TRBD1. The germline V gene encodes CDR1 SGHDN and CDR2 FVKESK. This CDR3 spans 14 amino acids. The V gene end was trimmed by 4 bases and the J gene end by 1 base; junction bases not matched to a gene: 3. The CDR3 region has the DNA TGTGCCAGCAGCCCAAACAGGGGGAACACTGAAGCTTTCTTT. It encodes CASSPNRGNTEAFF.

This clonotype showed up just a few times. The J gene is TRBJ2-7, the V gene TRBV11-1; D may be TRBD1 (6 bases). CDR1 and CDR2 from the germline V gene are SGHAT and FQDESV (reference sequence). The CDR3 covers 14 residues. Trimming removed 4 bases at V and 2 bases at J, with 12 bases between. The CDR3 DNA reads TGTGCCAGCAGCTGGTCGTACAGGGCCTACGAGCAGTACTTC. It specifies CASSWSYRAYEQYF.

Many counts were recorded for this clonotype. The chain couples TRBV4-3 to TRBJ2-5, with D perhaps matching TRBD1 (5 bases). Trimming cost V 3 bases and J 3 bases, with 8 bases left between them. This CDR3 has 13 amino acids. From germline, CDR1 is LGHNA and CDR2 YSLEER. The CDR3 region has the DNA TGCGCCAGCAGCCACCAGACAGAAGAGACCCAGTACTTC. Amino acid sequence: CASSHQTEETQYF.

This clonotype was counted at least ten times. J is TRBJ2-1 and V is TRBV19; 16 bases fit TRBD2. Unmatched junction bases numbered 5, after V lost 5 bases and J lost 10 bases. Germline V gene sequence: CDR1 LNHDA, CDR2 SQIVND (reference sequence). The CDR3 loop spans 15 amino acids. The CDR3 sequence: CASSQTGLAGGEQFF. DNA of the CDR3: TGTGCCAGTAGTCAAACGGGACTAGCGGGAGGGGAGCAGTTCTTC.

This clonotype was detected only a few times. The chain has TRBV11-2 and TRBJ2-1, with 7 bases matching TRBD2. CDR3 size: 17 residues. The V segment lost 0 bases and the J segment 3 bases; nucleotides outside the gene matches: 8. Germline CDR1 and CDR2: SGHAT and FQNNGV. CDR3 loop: CASSLDGASGYYNEQFF. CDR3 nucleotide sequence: TGTGCCAGCAGCTTAGATGGTGCTAGCGGTTACTACAATGAGCAGTTCTTC.

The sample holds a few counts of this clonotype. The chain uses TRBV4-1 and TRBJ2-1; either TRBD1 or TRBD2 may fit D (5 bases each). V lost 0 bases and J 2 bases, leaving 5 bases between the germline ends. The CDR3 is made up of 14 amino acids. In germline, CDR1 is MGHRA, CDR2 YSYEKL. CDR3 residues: CASSQEGAYNEQFF. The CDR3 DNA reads TGCGCCAGCAGCCAAGAGGGGGCCTACAATGAGCAGTTCTTC.

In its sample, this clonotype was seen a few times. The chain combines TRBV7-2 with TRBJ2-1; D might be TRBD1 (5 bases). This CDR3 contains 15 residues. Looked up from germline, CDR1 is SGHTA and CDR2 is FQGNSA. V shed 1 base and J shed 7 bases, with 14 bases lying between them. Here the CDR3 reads CASSLVLGAGNEQFF. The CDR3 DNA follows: TGTGCCAGCAGCTTAGTTTTAGGGGCAGGGAATGAGCAGTTCTTC.

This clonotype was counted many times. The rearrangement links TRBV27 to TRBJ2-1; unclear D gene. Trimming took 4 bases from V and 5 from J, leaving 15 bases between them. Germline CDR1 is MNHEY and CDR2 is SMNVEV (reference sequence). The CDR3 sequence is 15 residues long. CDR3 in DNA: TGTGCCAGCAGTTACCGAAGATCCAGAAACAATGAGCAGTTCTTC. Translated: CASSYRRSRNNEQFF.